This TCR beta chain came from a study of blood T cell repertoires in COVID-19. With 8 bases removed from V and 5 bases from J, the gap between germline ends came to 13 bases. CDR1 and CDR2 from the germline V gene are MNHEY and SVGAGI. This CDR3 is 12 amino acids long. The data were produced by immunoSEQ multiplex PCR, yet TCRdb's version contains in-frame clones alone and is incomplete. The repertoire includes 170,000 or so clones, around 87% of them detected once, and about 0.96% sits in the top ten. The sample was peripheral blood. This chain uses TRBV6-5 with TRBJ2-7; D may be TRBD2 (6 bases). The clonotype comes from a woman between 18 and 30 years old who had recovered from COVID-19. The CDR3 DNA is TGTGCCAGCGCGGGGAGAAAGGACGAGCAGTACGTC. Translating it yields CASAGRKDEQYV.